The rows below give T cell receptor beta chains drawn from one sample of a study of PD-1 blockade in classical Hodgkin lymphoma. TCRdb keeps only in-frame clones here, not all; method: immunoSEQ multiplex PCR. The table includes tens of thousands of clones, approximately 90% detected once. This material consisted of CD4+ T cells from blood, taken before the fourth cycle of nivolumab. Receptors originate from a human donor with classical Hodgkin lymphoma. Each CDR3 is given with its conserved first and last residue.

V: TRBV28
length: 13
J: TRBJ2-7
CDR3: CASGLSTPYEQYF

V: TRBV6-5
length: 12
J: TRBJ1-2
CDR3: CASRKQGYGYTF

V: TRBV28
length: 16
J: TRBJ1-2
CDR3: CASSLGVGYLGYGYTF

V: TRBV25-1
length: 13
J: TRBJ1-1
CDR3: CASSDWGRAEAFF

V: TRBV5-4
length: 13
J: TRBJ1-2
CDR3: CASSFNLAAGYTF

V: TRBV30
length: 12
J: TRBJ2-1
CDR3: CAWSGRGNEQFF

V: TRBV29-1
length: 14
J: TRBJ2-5
CDR3: CSVQRGTSVETQYF

V: TRBV19
length: 14
J: TRBJ2-7
CDR3: CASSIGRASYEQYF

V: TRBV5-4
length: 15
J: TRBJ2-3
CDR3: CASSVSFSGRDTQYF

V: TRBV6-1
length: 14
J: TRBJ2-7
CDR3: CASSPTGTHYEQYF

V: TRBV6-5
length: 15
J: TRBJ2-7
CDR3: CASSYTSGSSYEQYF

V: TRBV6-5
length: 14
J: TRBJ2-7
CDR3: CASSLPGTAYEQYF

V: TRBV7-2
length: 15
J: TRBJ2-5
CDR3: CASSLAGVMQETQYF

V: TRBV7-9
length: 14
J: TRBJ1-1
CDR3: CASRAGTGYTEAFF

V: TRBV30
length: 14
J: TRBJ1-1
CDR3: CAWRRGGVNTEAFF

V: TRBV6-5
length: 12
J: TRBJ1-5
CDR3: CASASGNQPQHF

V: TRBV6-5
length: 15
J: TRBJ1-3
CDR3: CASSYSRVPGNTIYF

V: TRBV30
length: 13
J: TRBJ2-1
CDR3: CAWSNGRDGEQFF

V: TRBV30
length: 14
J: TRBJ2-7
CDR3: CAWSVKGIFYEQYF

V: TRBV6-1
length: 11
J: TRBJ1-2
CDR3: CASEAGYGYTF

V: TRBV27
length: 15
J: TRBJ2-7
CDR3: CASSLKSGVSYEQYF

V: TRBV5-8
length: 17
J: TRBJ1-6
CDR3: CASSMARGSSYNSPLHF

V: TRBV27
length: 16
J: TRBJ2-7
CDR3: CASTFPAGDRDYEQYF

V: TRBV5-1
length: 14
J: TRBJ2-2
CDR3: CASSGGSHTGELFF

V: TRBV2
length: 15
J: TRBJ2-5
CDR3: CASSDLGKTQETQYF

V: TRBV18
length: 17
J: TRBJ2-1
CDR3: CASSPLPGTSGRNEQFF

V: TRBV5-4
length: 15
J: TRBJ1-5
CDR3: CAWAGPEHNNQPQHF

V: TRBV15
length: 16
J: TRBJ2-1
CDR3: CATSRDWLDGTNEQFF

V: TRBV21-1
length: 20
J: TRBJ1-5
CDR3: CASSKALGRASLHSNQPQHF

V: TRBV19
length: 16
J: TRBJ2-3
CDR3: CASSRREGPHTDTQYF

V: TRBV18
length: 13
J: TRBJ1-1
CDR3: CASSPDRGSEAFF

V: TRBV5-1
length: 14
J: TRBJ2-5
CDR3: CASSLVGGQETQYF

V: TRBV27
length: 13
J: TRBJ2-5
CDR3: CASRGRSRETQYF

V: TRBV10-3
length: 17
J: TRBJ1-2
CDR3: CAISESISPGPRLGYTF

V: TRBV10-2
length: 14
J: TRBJ2-1
CDR3: CASSRARAYNEQFF

V: TRBV28
length: 15
J: TRBJ2-4
CDR3: CASRVGAPAKNIQYF

V: TRBV6-1
length: 13
J: TRBJ1-4
CDR3: CAIGWFGNEKLFF

V: TRBV7-9
length: 13
J: TRBJ2-1
CDR3: CASSPVLAREQFF

V: TRBV29-1
length: 14
J: TRBJ2-7
CDR3: CSVEDDWAGREQYF

V: TRBV11-3
length: 15
J: TRBJ2-5
CDR3: CASSAGTYGVETQYF

V: TRBV5-6
length: 16
J: TRBJ2-2
CDR3: CASSLWAGGNTGELFF

V: TRBV6-4
length: 13
J: TRBJ2-7
CDR3: CASRTSVSYEQYF

V: TRBV4-2
length: 17
J: TRBJ2-2
CDR3: CASSQGQGSSNTGELFF

V: TRBV2
length: 15
J: TRBJ2-5
CDR3: CASTRDWGGGKTQYF

V: TRBV12-5
length: 17
J: TRBJ2-7
CDR3: CASGLVITGKSSYEQYF

V: TRBV4-1
length: 16
J: TRBJ2-2
CDR3: CASSQDPGRNTGELFF

V: TRBV6-5
length: 16
J: TRBJ2-7
CDR3: CASSYTDPSTSGRQYF

V: TRBV6-5
length: 14
J: TRBJ2-7
CDR3: CASSYSISTYEQYF

V: TRBV28
length: 15
J: TRBJ1-3
CDR3: CASRYNRGSGNTIYF